What follows are 9 T cell receptor beta chains derived from one specimen sequenced in a study of tumor-infiltrating lymphocytes in primary liver carcinoma. Starting material for RNA and DNA co-extraction consisted of about 17-32 mg of unsorted bulk tissue. The authors made TCR beta cDNA from roughly 480 ng total RNA with a constant-region primer. Sequencing libraries for TCR beta derived from three nested multiplex PCR rounds that used slightly modified ARM-PCR. PCR rounds one and two used TRBV1-TRBV30 forward primers with a C-beta reverse primer for 10 cycles each. TCRdb re-analysed the multiplex PCR reads in MiXCR, keeping a single row per CDR3 protein. Altogether roughly 200,000 distinct CDR3 sequences are present, approximately 86% being singletons, with the ten largest covering roughly 18%. Sequences were obtained from tumor tissue from primary liver carcinoma. Every receptor here comes from a man in his forties with primary liver carcinoma and hepatitis B virus infection.

The table lists this clonotype with a few counts. This may arise from a read error, as a much more abundant clone is one base away. V usage is TRBV6-5 and J usage is TRBJ2-7, with 9 positions matching TRBD1. The CDR3 is 15 residues long. CDR1 is MNHEY and CDR2 is SVGAGI in the germline V gene. CDR3 sequence (DNA): TGTGCCGGCAGCCGTACAGGGGGCGCTTCCTACGAGCAGTACTTC. As protein: CAGSRTGGASYEQYF.

To note about this clonotype: The CDR3 does not end in the conserved phenylalanine or tryptophan, so this is likely a read error. The DNA is omitted, as the CDR3 cannot be located on it reliably, and the CDR3 follows TCRdb's listing. The chain combines TRBV11-3 with TRBJ2-3. CDR1 is SGHNT, CDR2 YENEEA, per germline. The CDR3 spans 13 amino acids, including both terminal residues. CDR3 sequence: CASSLTHRDTHYI.

Of note for this clonotype: Given a much more abundant clone one base away, this may be a read error. The chain carries TRBV5-1 and TRBJ2-7, with TRBD1 matching over 12 bases. Germline loops: CDR1 SGHRS, CDR2 YFSETQ. The CDR3 totals 14 residues. CDR3 nucleotide sequence: TGCGCCAACAGCTGGGGACAGGGGGCGTACGAGCAGTACTTC. Protein sequence: CANSWGQGAYEQYF.

With regard to this clonotype: A read error may produce the germline difference seen at one junction end. The chain recombines TRBV29-1 with TRBJ2-5, with 8 bases matching TRBD1. From germline, CDR1 is SQVTM and CDR2 ANQGSEA. This CDR3 is 15 amino acids long. The CDR3 spells CSIEAVRGRAETQYF. The CDR3 DNA is TGCAGCATTGAAGCGGTCAGGGGGCGAGCTGAGACCCAGTACTTC.

For this clonotype: A much bigger clone sits one base away, suggesting this may be a read error. The chain recombines TRBV7-9 with TRBJ1-4; unclear D gene. This CDR3 comprises 14 residues. In germline, CDR1 is SEHNR, CDR2 FQNEAQ (reference sequence). Trimming shortened V by 5 bases and J by 2 bases, and 9 bases separated the two germline ends. Here the CDR3 DNA reads TGTGCCAGCAGCCAAATAGAGACTAATGAAAAACTGTTTTTT. This sequence encodes CASSQIETNEKLFF.

CDR3 sequence (DNA): TGCAACGGCGGGACGGGGGACAAGACTAGCACAGATACGCAGTATTTT. Translation gives CNGGTGDKTSTDTQYF. This sequence joins TRBV29-1 and TRBJ2-3; D possibly uses TRBD1 or TRBD2 (6 bases each). The CDR3 runs to 16 residues. Germline CDR1 SQVTM, CDR2 ANQGSEA.

Concerning this clonotype itself: The CDR3 does not close with the conserved phenylalanine or tryptophan, likely indicating a read error. V and J are TRBV4-3 and TRBJ2-5, with D possibly TRBD2 on 6 matching bases. The CDR3 loop spans 14 amino acids. V lost 0 bases, J lost 5 bases, and 10 bases lay in between. Germline V gives CDR1 LGHNA, CDR2 YSLEER. CDR3 DNA sequence: TGCGCCAGCAGCCAAGAGGACTACTTGGAGACCCAGTACATC. Translating gives CASSQEDYLETQYI.

The chain recombines TRBV12-3 or TRBV12-4 with TRBJ1-1, with D possibly TRBD1 on 5 matching bases. This CDR3 has 16 residues. V shed 6 bases and J shed 0 bases, with 17 bases lying between them. CDR3 sequence reads: CASSRAEGIVNTEAFF. The CDR3 region has the DNA TGTGCCAGCAGCCGCGCGGAGGGGATCGTGAACACTGAAGCTTTCTTT.

V is TRBV29-1 and J is TRBJ1-1; the D is unclear. Between the trimmed V and J ends, which lost 0 bases and 13 bases, there was a span of 18 bases. Germline V gene sequence: CDR1 SQVTM, CDR2 ANQGSEA. This CDR3 contains 13 residues. The CDR3: CSVEELGFGVVFF. For the CDR3, the DNA is TGCAGCGTTGAAGAACTGGGGTTCGGTGTAGTTTTCTTT. The full variable domain, in which reference TRBV29-1 and TRBJ1-1 provide the parts outside the CDR3, is SAVISQKPSRDICQRGTSLTIQCQVDSQVTMMFWYRQQPGQSLTLIATANQGSEATYESGFVIDKFPISRPNLTFSTLTVSNMSPEDSSIYLCSVEELGFGVVFFGQGTRLTVV.